The T cell receptor (beta chain) under discussion was sequenced for a study of T cell changes during pregnancy in multiple sclerosis. The data were produced by immunoSEQ multiplex PCR, yet TCRdb's version contains in-frame clones alone and is incomplete. The sample includes about 80,000 clones, under 95% of them seen just once. V lost 5 bases and J lost 5; bases outside the gene matches: 9. The V gene's germline CDR1 is LNHNV and CDR2 YYDKDF (reference sequence). The CDR3 totals 14 residues. The source was peripheral blood, collected after pregnancy. The TCR comes from a female donor in good health, enrolled as a control in a pregnancy study. The genes are TRBV15 and TRBJ2-7, with 7 bases matching TRBD2. The CDR3 DNA follows: TGTGCCACCAGCCGCCCGGGGCTAGCGGACGAGCAGTACTTC. It yields the protein CATSRPGLADEQYF.